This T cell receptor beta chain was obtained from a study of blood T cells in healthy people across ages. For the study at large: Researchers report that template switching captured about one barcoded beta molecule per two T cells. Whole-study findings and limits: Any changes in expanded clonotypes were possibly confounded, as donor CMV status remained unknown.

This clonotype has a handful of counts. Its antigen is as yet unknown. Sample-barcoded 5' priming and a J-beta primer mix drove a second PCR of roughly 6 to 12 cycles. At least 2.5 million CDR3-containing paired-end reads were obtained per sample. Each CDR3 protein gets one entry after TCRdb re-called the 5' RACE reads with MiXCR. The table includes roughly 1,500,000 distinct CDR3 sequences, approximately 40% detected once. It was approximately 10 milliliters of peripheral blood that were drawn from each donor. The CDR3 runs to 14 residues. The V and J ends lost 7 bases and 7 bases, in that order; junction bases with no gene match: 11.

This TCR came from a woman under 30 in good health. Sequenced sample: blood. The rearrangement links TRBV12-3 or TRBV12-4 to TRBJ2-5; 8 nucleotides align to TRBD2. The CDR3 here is CASTRGAGVGTQYF. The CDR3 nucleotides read TGTGCCAGCACTAGAGGAGCGGGAGTGGGGACCCAGTACTTC.